This T cell receptor (beta chain) was profiled in a study of blood T cell repertoires in COVID-19. Study background: Both acute and convalescent COVID-19 samples were obtained from the United States, Italy and Spain. PBMCs, B-cell-depleted T cells, or T cells provided the cDNA or gDNA that made up the material.

In the study's own analysis: Amplification from reference gene primers served as the basis for estimated nucleated cell counts. Sequencing was performed with immunoSEQ multiplex PCR; in TCRdb, only in-frame clones are kept and a portion is missing. The D gene and trimming were derived from the DNA, and the V and J assignments and clone size from that table. This sample has around 60,000 clones, with about 80% found just once. Trimming pared 5 bases from V and 1 base from J, leaving 8 bases between. This CDR3 has 13 residues. Germline V gives CDR1 PRHDT, CDR2 FYEKMQ (reference sequence). The sequence came from an elderly woman with acute or convalescent COVID-19. Sequenced material: peripheral blood. The chain is built from TRBV13 and TRBJ1-1, with no clear D. As DNA, the CDR3 is TGTGCCAGCAGCCCGGGTCCGAACACTGAAGCTTTCTTT. It yields the protein CASSPGPNTEAFF.